The clone carrying this T cell receptor beta chain has only a few counts. Its antigen is not known. Sampled while nominally healthy, donors likely had unrecorded immune exposures. The primer mix had 60 Vbeta and 13 Jbeta primers. The data were produced by immunoSEQ multiplex PCR, yet TCRdb's version contains in-frame clones alone and is incomplete. The sample holds 85,000 to 120,000 clones, 65% to 75% seen once. The entry originates in a study of cytomegalovirus exposure and HLA in healthy donors. The CDR3 runs to 14 residues. CDR1 is MNHEY and CDR2 is SMNVEV in the germline V gene (reference sequence). V shed 2 bases, J shed 6 bases, and the junction held 5 bases outside the gene matches. Study results and caveats: Association of 16,951 TCR beta sequences with HLA alleles was found at 0.05 false discovery rate in a later analysis. According to an earlier analysis, most TCR beta V segments yielded productive rearrangements about 87% or about 30% of the time.

This clonotype originated in a female donor in good health and CMV-seronegative. The sequenced sample was PBMCs. The chain links TRBV27 to TRBJ2-7, with 9 bases matching TRBD2. The chain's CDR3 is CASSLGGRGVEQYF. DNA of the CDR3: TGTGCCAGCAGTTTAGGCGGGAGGGGAGTCGAGCAGTACTTC.